The entry below describes one TCR beta chain. These data belong to a study of blood T cell repertoires in COVID-19. V lost 9 bases and J lost 1, with 12 bases in between. This CDR3 comprises 13 residues. Germline V gives CDR1 LNHDA, CDR2 SQIVND (reference sequence). Seattle's cohort entered during active infection and was followed longitudinally. Measured with immunoSEQ multiplex PCR; TCRdb has only the in-frame clones, and not every one. The table has 200,000 to 300,000 clones, around 92% seen once; the top ten hold around 2.6%. Sequencing input: peripheral blood. The chain couples TRBV19 to TRBJ1-1; possibly TRBD1 for D (6 bases). The clonotype originates from a person aged 18 to 35 with COVID-19, enrolled during active disease. The CDR3 protein is CASAQGENTEAFF. In DNA form, the CDR3 reads TGTGCCAGCGCACAGGGTGAGAACACTGAAGCTTTCTTT. Drawing the rest from reference TRBV19 and TRBJ1-1, the complete variable domain is DGGITQSPKYLFRKEGQNVTLSCEQNLNHDAMYWYRQDPGQGLRLIYYSQIVNDFQKGDIAEGYSVSREKKESFPLTVTSAQKNPTAFYLCASAQGENTEAFFGQGTRLTVV.